This T cell receptor (beta chain) derives from a study of blood T cells in healthy people across ages. Through a sample-barcoded 5' primer and a J-beta primer mix, a second PCR was run for 7 to 11 cycles. One entry per CDR3 protein, called by TCRdb with MiXCR from the 5' RACE reads. The table lists some 1.1 million distinct CDR3 sequences, roughly two fifths of them singletons. Collection of around 10 milliliters of peripheral blood was performed for each donor. Germline V lookup: CDR1 LGHNA, CDR2 YNFKEQ. The CDR3 totals 12 residues. Trimming shortened V by 4 bases and J by 10 bases, and 14 bases separated the two germline ends. With respect to this clonotype: As yet, its antigen is unknown.

The study's findings and limits: With age, beta diversity per million T cells declined roughly linearly, significantly by roughly 40.

Sequencing input: blood. This TCR derives from a man in his late teens or twenties in good health. The chain couples TRBV4-2 to TRBJ2-7; a weak D match, TRBD2 (5 bases). The CDR3 loop reads CASSPGVGTQYF. As DNA, the CDR3 is TGTGCCAGCAGCCCCGGGGTGGGCACCCAGTACTTC.